A selection of T cell receptor beta chains follows, all from one sample in a study of blood T cell repertoires in COVID-19. Here immunoSEQ multiplex PCR was the method, and the copy in TCRdb shows in-frame clones only, minus some. The sample includes under 200,000 clones, roughly 70% of them seen just once. Material: peripheral blood. These receptors were collected from an elderly woman with acute or convalescent COVID-19. CDR3s include the opening cysteine and the closing phenylalanine or tryptophan. The order of the fields is CDR3 protein, CDR3 DNA, J gene, D gene, V gene, CDR3 length, clone size. The D gene is left open where the match is weak. Rows may omit the clone size; those that give it use once, few, many or a size class.

CDR3: CASSQGRLAEETQYF
DNA: TGTGCCAGCAGCCAAGGACGGCTAGCGGAAGAGACCCAGTACTTC
J: TRBJ2-5
D: TRBD2
V: TRBV3-1/TRBV3-2
length: 15
size: NA

CDR3: CASSPVGQGSYEQYF
DNA: TGTGCCAGCTCACCAGTAGGACAGGGGTCCTACGAGCAGTACTTC
J: TRBJ2-7
D: TRBD1
V: TRBV18
length: 15
size: few

CDR3: CASSRGLAGALNTGELFF
DNA: TGTGCCAGCAGCCGGGGACTAGCGGGAGCCCTGAACACCGGGGAGCTGTTTTTT
J: TRBJ2-2
D: TRBD2
V: TRBV5-4
length: 18
size: many

CDR3: CAWRQGSYEQYF
DNA: TGTGCCTGGAGACAGGGCTCCTACGAGCAGTACTTC
J: TRBJ2-7
D: NA
V: TRBV30
length: 12
size: NA

CDR3: CASSATHEVDEQYF
DNA: TGTGCCAGCAGCGCGACTCACGAGGTCGACGAGCAGTACTTC
J: TRBJ2-7
D: NA
V: TRBV11-2
length: 14
size: many

CDR3: CASSLRTGDQDEQYF
DNA: TGTGCCAGCAGCCTTCGGACAGGGGACCAAGATGAGCAGTACTTC
J: TRBJ2-7
D: TRBD1
V: TRBV3-1/TRBV3-2
length: 15
size: NA

CDR3: CASSQGTSGRIDTQYF
DNA: TGTGCCAGCAGCCAGGGGACTAGCGGGAGGATAGATACGCAGTATTTT
J: TRBJ2-3
D: TRBD2
V: TRBV13
length: 16
size: NA

CDR3: CASSFLPSSGRAGNEQFF
DNA: TGTGCCAGCAGTTTCCTCCCTTCTAGCGGGAGGGCAGGCAATGAGCAGTTCTTC
J: TRBJ2-1
D: TRBD2
V: TRBV28
length: 18
size: few

CDR3: CASSPLWVAGGPYNEQFF
DNA: TGTGCCAGCAGTCCTCTTTGGGTAGCGGGAGGGCCCTACAATGAGCAGTTCTTC
J: TRBJ2-1
D: TRBD2
V: TRBV28
length: 18
size: NA

CDR3: CASSQDYDGGQSPQHF
DNA: TGTGCCAGCAGCCAAGATTACGACGGCGGGCAATCGCCCCAGCATTTT
J: TRBJ1-5
D: NA
V: TRBV4-2
length: 16
size: few

CDR3: CASSPSGEELFF
DNA: TGTGCCAGCAGCCCCTCGGGGGAAGAACTGTTTTTT
J: TRBJ1-4
D: NA
V: TRBV11-2
length: 12
size: once

CDR3: CASSPPFLVTPHGGEQFF
DNA: TGTGCCAGCAGTCCACCCTTTCTTGTGACACCGCACGGTGGTGAGCAGTTCTTC
J: TRBJ2-1
D: NA
V: TRBV27
length: 18
size: NA

CDR3: CASSLGQGVYEQYF
DNA: TGTGCCAGCAGCTTAGGGCAGGGGGTCTACGAGCAGTACTTC
J: TRBJ2-7
D: TRBD1
V: TRBV7-2
length: 14
size: NA

CDR3: CAWSVLGRGSAFF
DNA: TGTGCCTGGAGTGTACTGGGCAGGGGTTCAGCTTTCTTT
J: TRBJ1-1
D: NA
V: TRBV30
length: 13
size: NA

CDR3: CASIRSGTSGGNEQYF
DNA: TGTGCCAGCATCCGTTCCGGGACTAGCGGGGGGAACGAGCAGTACTTC
J: TRBJ2-7
D: TRBD2
V: TRBV7-9
length: 16
size: NA

CDR3: CASRGTDLNQPQHF
DNA: TGTGCCAGCAGAGGGACAGACCTAAATCAGCCCCAGCATTTT
J: TRBJ1-5
D: TRBD1
V: TRBV2
length: 14
size: few

CDR3: CASNLQGAREKLFF
DNA: TGTGCCAGCAACCTACAGGGGGCTAGGGAAAAACTGTTTTTT
J: TRBJ1-4
D: TRBD1
V: TRBV2
length: 14
size: NA

CDR3: CASSLSLARGPGGYTF
DNA: TGTGCCAGCAGTTTATCTTTGGCCAGGGGGCCGGGTGGCTACACCTTC
J: TRBJ1-2
D: TRBD1
V: TRBV27
length: 16
size: NA

CDR3: CASSPNPEPQHF
DNA: TGTGCCAGCAGCCCCAACCCGGAGCCCCAGCATTTT
J: TRBJ1-5
D: NA
V: TRBV12-3/TRBV12-4
length: 12
size: few

CDR3: CASSLAGLADEQFF
DNA: TGCGCCAGCAGCTTGGCCGGGCTAGCGGATGAGCAGTTCTTC
J: TRBJ2-1
D: TRBD2
V: TRBV5-1
length: 14
size: NA

CDR3: CASSIWPVAGVNEQYF
DNA: TGTGCCAGTAGTATATGGCCTGTAGCGGGAGTGAACGAGCAGTACTTC
J: TRBJ2-7
D: TRBD2
V: TRBV19
length: 16
size: NA

CDR3: CASSLAGTGAVSEQYF
DNA: TGCGCCAGCAGCTTGGCCGGGACAGGGGCGGTCTCCGAGCAGTACTTC
J: TRBJ2-7
D: TRBD1
V: TRBV5-1
length: 16
size: NA

CDR3: CAWSLAGGPYNEQFF
DNA: TGTGCCTGGAGTCTGGCGGGAGGGCCATACAATGAGCAGTTCTTC
J: TRBJ2-1
D: TRBD2
V: TRBV30
length: 15
size: few

CDR3: CASSEARGNTIYF
DNA: TGTGCCAGCAGTGAAGCCCGGGGAAACACCATATATTTT
J: TRBJ1-3
D: NA
V: TRBV6-1
length: 13
size: NA

CDR3: CASSTPRDRTYEQYF
DNA: TGTGCCAGCAGTACCCCTAGGGACAGAACCTACGAGCAGTACTTC
J: TRBJ2-7
D: TRBD1
V: TRBV27
length: 15
size: NA